This T cell receptor (beta chain) was recovered during a study of cytomegalovirus exposure and HLA in healthy donors. Study-level points and caveats: Investigators reported 164 TCR beta chains as tied to cytomegalovirus. The majority of CMV-associated TCR beta chains were reported as apparently HLA-restricted in a later analysis. Most TCR beta V segments were productive about 87% or about 30% of the time in an earlier analysis.

Concerning this clone itself: Its specificity is unknown.

PCR primers comprised 60 Vbeta and 13 Jbeta primers. Only in-frame clones appear in the TCRdb table, and some are missing; sequencing was by immunoSEQ multiplex PCR. In the table there are 50,000 to 65,000 clones, 72% of which are singletons. The clonotype was recovered from a woman between 45 and 65 years old in good health and CMV-seropositive. Source material: PBMCs.

CDR3: CASHSLRDRGFAQYF. Written as DNA, the CDR3 is TGTGCCAGCCATTCACTCCGGGACAGGGGTTTCGCCCAGTACTTC. The chain employs TRBV7-9 and TRBJ2-5; 10 bases map to TRBD1. There are 15 residues in the CDR3. Germline assignment: CDR1 SEHNR and CDR2 FQNEAQ (reference sequence). V dropped 8 bases and J dropped 9; count of bases not matched to a gene: 15. The whole variable domain, remainder taken from reference TRBV7-9 and TRBJ2-5, is DTGVSQNPRHKITKRGQNVTFRCDPISEHNRLYWYRQTLGQGPEFLTYFQNEAQLEKSRLLSDRFSAERPKGSFSTLEIQRTEQGDSAMYLCASHSLRDRGFAQYFGPGTRLLVL.